This T cell receptor beta chain was sequenced for a study of stem cell transplantation in POMP-related autoinflammatory disease. Clones were sequenced by immunoSEQ multiplex PCR, and TCRdb holds only the in-frame ones, with some missing. The sample carries more than 25,000 clones, around nine tenths recorded once. The sequencing used CD4+ T cells from PBMCs, collected before stem cell transplantation. The clonotype originates from a human donor with POMP-related autoinflammation and immune dysregulation (PRAID).

The CDR3 spells CASSLGDRWHTF. The DNA for the CDR3 is TGTGCCAGCAGCTTGGGGGACAGGTGGCACACCTTC. J is TRBJ1-2 and V is TRBV5-4, with 8 bases fitting TRBD1. The trim removed 0 bases at V and 12 bases at J, leaving 4 bases unmatched. This CDR3 comprises 12 residues. Germline values: CDR1 SGHNT, CDR2 YYREEE (reference sequence).